The clone carrying this TCR beta chain was detected once. J gave up 4 bases and V 1 base, and 8 bases lay outside the gene matches. The germline gives CDR1 MDHEN, CDR2 SYDVKM. The CDR3 consists of 16 residues. PCR involved 60 Vbeta and 13 Jbeta primers. Clones were sequenced by immunoSEQ multiplex PCR, and TCRdb holds only the in-frame ones, with some missing. The data contain approximately 190,000 clones, around 87% of them singletons. This sample is part of a study of cytomegalovirus exposure and HLA in healthy donors. V usage is TRBV28 and J usage is TRBJ2-5, with 8 bases identical to TRBD1. This sequence originates from a boy aged 2 to 10 in good health and CMV-seronegative. Sequencing input: PBMCs. The CDR3 sequence: CASSLLRTGSGETQYF. The CDR3 region has the DNA TGTGCCAGCAGTTTATTGCGGACAGGGAGTGGAGAGACCCAGTACTTC.